The 10 T cell receptor beta chains presented below share a single source sample, sequenced in a study of regulatory T cells in long-lasting Graves disease. Time point noted: newly diagnosed GD, antithyroid drugs for less than 3 months. Making the TCR library involved RNA that had been extracted from PBMCs. Sequencing libraries for TCR beta were prepared with iRepertoire HTBI primers and Arm-PCR of CDR3 regions. TCRdb used MiXCR to reprocess the multiplex PCR reads, holding one entry per CDR3 protein. The table has about 500,000 distinct CDR3 sequences, 9.5% to 15% seen once. These same data were also listed under a study on T cells in Graves' hyperthyroidism and ophthalmopathy.

This specimen consisted of peripheral blood mononuclear cells (PBMCs), obtained at new diagnosis, from a patient treated with antithyroid drugs. The origin of the receptors is a woman aged 30 to 39 with Graves disease.

This clonotype was seen more than once but under ten times. The chain is built from TRBV30 and TRBJ2-7; tentatively, D is TRBD2 (6 bases). Germline CDR1 is GTSNPN and CDR2 is SVGIG (reference sequence). The CDR3 has 13 amino acids. V shed 2 bases and J shed 9 bases, with 17 bases lying between them. CDR3 protein: CAWSRRGDSGQYF. The CDR3 DNA sequence: TGTGCCTGGAGTAGGCGCGGGGACTCCGGGCAGTACTTC.

This clonotype was seen a handful of times. The rearrangement uses TRBV6-2 or TRBV6-3 and TRBJ1-1; D ambiguous. Trimming cost V 10 bases and J 5 bases, with 26 bases left between them. CDR1 is MNHEY, CDR2 SVGEGT, per germline. CDR3 length: 16 residues. CDR3 residues: CATQQNFRIRTTEAFF. The CDR3 DNA is TGTGCCACCCAGCAAAACTTCAGGATACGAACAACTGAAGCTTTCTTT.

The J gene is TRBJ2-5, the V gene TRBV2; 9 bases align to TRBD2. Germline V gene lookup returns CDR1 SNHLY and CDR2 FYNNEI. CDR3 length equals 18 residues. Trimming removed 11 bases from V and 3 bases from J; junction bases left unmatched: 22. CDR3: CASRRGGRAVGEEETQYF. The CDR3 region has the DNA TGTGCCTCTCGGAGGGGCGGGAGGGCAGTGGGAGAGGAAGAGACCCAGTACTTC.

This clonotype was detected a few times. The chain has TRBV28 and TRBJ1-6; the match to TRBD1 covers 7 bases. J was trimmed by 6 bases and V by 5 bases; bases with no gene match: 4. CDR3 size: 14 residues. Germline V gene data show CDR1 as MDHEN and CDR2 as SYDVKM. The CDR3 nucleotides are TGTGCCAGCAGTCCGGGACAGAGTAATTCACCCCTCCACTTT. It specifies CASSPGQSNSPLHF.

This clonotype was observed many times. This chain uses TRBV7-9 with TRBJ2-7; 7 positions match TRBD1. Trimming cost V 3 bases and J 6 bases; bases outside gene matches: 8. The CDR3 has 14 residues. Germline V gene data show CDR1 as SEHNR and CDR2 as FQNEAQ (reference sequence). The CDR3, as DNA: TGTGCCAGCAGCTTTATAAACAGGGGATCCGAGCAGTACTTC. Translated, it gives CASSFINRGSEQYF.

This clonotype was seen repeatedly, ten times or more. V is TRBV7-9 and J is TRBJ2-2; D call uncertain. This CDR3 contains 15 residues. Germline loops: CDR1 SEHNR, CDR2 FQNEAQ (reference sequence). The V end lost 1 base, the J end lost 5 bases, and 11 bases lay between the germline ends. In nucleotides, the CDR3 is TGTGCCAGCAGCTTAGTGGCACCTAGAACCGGGGAGCTGTTTTTT. Protein sequence: CASSLVAPRTGELFF. Full variable domain (remainder filled in from reference TRBV7-9 and TRBJ2-2): DTGVSQNPRHKITKRGQNVTFRCDPISEHNRLYWYRQTLGQGPEFLTYFQNEAQLEKSRLLSDRFSAERPKGSFSTLEIQRTEQGDSAMYLCASSLVAPRTGELFFGEGSRLTVL.

The chain carries TRBV3-1 and TRBJ2-4; 12 bases fit TRBD2. The V gene's germline CDR1 is LGHDT and CDR2 YNNKEL (reference sequence). CDR3 length equals 16 residues. Trimming removed 4 bases from V and 6 bases from J; junction bases left unmatched: 7. The CDR3 region is CASSPGLAGLINIQYF. In nucleotides, the CDR3 is TGTGCCAGCAGCCCGGGACTAGCGGGCCTCATAAACATTCAGTACTTC.

This clonotype was picked up many times. This rearrangement joins TRBV3-1 to TRBJ2-7; TRBD2 matches 14 bases. Trimming cost V 8 bases and J 5 bases; bases outside gene matches: 5. Germline CDR1 LGHDT, CDR2 YNNKEL (reference sequence). The CDR3 is made up of 14 amino acids. The CDR3 sequence is CASSRGLAGDEQYF. The CDR3 bases are TGTGCCAGCTCCCGGGGACTAGCGGGAGACGAGCAGTACTTC.

There are many counts of this clonotype. The V gene is TRBV10-3, the J gene TRBJ2-7; 9 nucleotides align to TRBD1. Germline loops: CDR1 ENHRY, CDR2 SYGVKD. Trimming cost V 10 bases and J 2 bases; bases outside gene matches: 6. The CDR3 extends over 13 amino acids. CDR3 in amino acids: CATLGQGTYEQYF. Written as DNA, the CDR3 is TGTGCCACCCTGGGACAGGGCACCTACGAGCAGTACTTC.

This rearrangement joins TRBV7-3 to TRBJ1-1; D not resolved. V was pared by 5 bases and J by 1 base, with 11 bases between. This CDR3 has 14 residues. Germline loops: CDR1 SGHTA, CDR2 FQGTGA. The CDR3 loop is CASSPEAGNTEAFF. CDR3 DNA sequence: TGTGCCAGCAGCCCCGAGGCAGGGAACACTGAAGCTTTCTTT.